The 27 T cell receptor beta chains presented below share a single source sample, sequenced in a study of T-cell memory formation after mild COVID-19. Via MiXCR, TCRdb re-called the 5' RACE reads, giving one row per CDR3 protein. The data contain hundreds of thousands of distinct CDR3 sequences, just over 15% of them seen just once; the ten biggest clones take up less than 2.5%. Sequencing used PBMCs or a T cell subset sorted from them (not recorded which). These receptors came from an adult woman who had mild COVID-19 (a few samples of this study predate the infection). Cell type and time point are not known.

This clonotype was counted only a few times. The chain carries TRBV6-1 and TRBJ1-3; D is unresolved. The CDR3 totals 15 residues. CDR1 and CDR2 from the germline V gene are MNHNS and SASEGT. Trimming removed 7 bases at V and 0 bases at J, with 13 bases between. DNA for the CDR3: TGTGCCAGCATCGGCGGTGTTAGCTCTGGAAACACCATATATTTT. Its translation: CASIGGVSSGNTIYF.

The sample holds a few counts of this clonotype. V usage is TRBV24-1 and J usage is TRBJ2-1, with D hard to call. The CDR3 extends over 17 amino acids. Germline CDR1 KGHDR, CDR2 SFDVKD. Trimming pared 3 bases from V and 7 bases from J, leaving 21 bases between. CDR3 coding DNA: TGTGCCACCAGTGATCCCTCCTTGAGGCTTTCTAGTAATGAGCAGTTCTTC. It codes for CATSDPSLRLSSNEQFF.

This clonotype has only a few counts. The chain recombines TRBV12-3 or TRBV12-4 with TRBJ1-1, with 8 bases fitting TRBD1. Trimming removed 6 bases from V and 11 bases from J; junction bases left unmatched: 11. This CDR3 is built from 13 residues. The CDR3 DNA sequence: TGTGCCAGCAGGATTTCACGGACAGGGCCGGCTTTCTTT. This encodes CASRISRTGPAFF.

This clonotype occurred many times. The chain recombines TRBV7-3 with TRBJ2-3; perhaps D is TRBD1 or TRBD2 (5 bases each). The CDR3 runs to 16 residues. V lost 0 bases and J lost 4, with 14 bases in between. In germline, CDR1 is SGHTA, CDR2 FQGTGA. The CDR3 spells CASSLTPGPPSDTQYF. Written as DNA, the CDR3 is TGTGCCAGCAGCTTAACGCCGGGACCCCCCTCAGATACGCAGTATTTT.

The CDR3 region is CAISEDSNQPQHF. In nucleotides, the CDR3 is TGTGCCATCAGTGAAGATAGCAATCAGCCCCAGCATTTT. The J gene is TRBJ1-5, the V gene TRBV10-3; D is ambiguous. This CDR3 region has 13 residues. Germline assignment: CDR1 ENHRY and CDR2 SYGVKD. V shed 3 bases and J shed 0 bases, with 3 bases lying between them.

This chain joins TRBV14 and TRBJ2-2; unclear D gene. V lost 4 bases, J lost 5 bases, and 8 bases lay in between. Germline lookup yields CDR1 SGHDN and CDR2 FVKESK. This CDR3 has 13 residues. CDR3 in DNA: TGTGCCAGCAGCCGATTTGGAACCGGGGAGCTGTTTTTT. Protein sequence: CASSRFGTGELFF. Filled out from reference TRBV14 and TRBJ2-2, the complete variable domain reads EAGVTQFPSHSVIEKGQTVTLRCDPISGHDNLYWYRRVMGKEIKFLLHFVKESKQDESGMPNNRFLAERTGGTYSTLKVQPAELEDSGVYFCASSRFGTGELFFGEGSRLTVL.

This clonotype was found many times. This sequence joins TRBV4-2 and TRBJ1-1; D remains unclear. V was pared by 2 bases and J by 0 bases, with 13 bases between. The CDR3 totals 16 residues. Germline V gene data show CDR1 as LGHNA and CDR2 as YNFKEQ. CDR3 residues: CASSQSGRQMNTEAFF. The CDR3 region has the DNA TGTGCCAGCAGCCAATCCGGGCGGCAGATGAACACTGAAGCTTTCTTT.

This sequence joins TRBV19 and TRBJ2-2, with 7 bases matching TRBD1. Germline CDR1 and CDR2: LNHDA and SQIVND (reference sequence). CDR3 length: 15 amino acids. V gave up 6 bases and J gave up 0 bases; unmatched junction bases: 4. CDR3 coding DNA: TGTGCCAGTAGCCGGGACAGCCCGAACACCGGGGAGCTGTTTTTT. It is translated as CASSRDSPNTGELFF.

The chain uses TRBV11-2 and TRBJ2-1, with a weak D call TRBD2 (6 bases). This CDR3 has 15 amino acids. CDR1 is SGHAT, CDR2 FQNNGV, per germline. With 5 bases removed from V and 6 bases from J, the gap between germline ends came to 17 bases. The CDR3 here is CASSPGTLIPNEQFF. The DNA of the CDR3 is TGTGCCAGCAGCCCCGGGACTCTCATCCCCAATGAGCAGTTCTTC. Filled out from reference TRBV11-2 and TRBJ2-1, the complete variable domain reads EAGVAQSPRYKIIEKRQSVAFWCNPISGHATLYWYQQILGQGPKLLIQFQNNGVVDDSQLPKDRFSAERLKGVDSTLKIQPAKLEDSAVYLCASSPGTLIPNEQFFGPGTRLTVL.

This clonotype occurred a few times. This chain joins TRBV5-1 and TRBJ1-1; the match to TRBD1 covers 9 bases. Losses at the gene ends were 2 bases for V and 0 bases for J; bases not matched to a gene: 8. Per germline, CDR1 SGHRS and CDR2 YFSETQ. The CDR3 contains 17 residues. As DNA, the CDR3 is TGCGCCAGCAGCTTCGGGACAGGGCGGTATATGAACACTGAAGCTTTCTTT. It is translated as CASSFGTGRYMNTEAFF.

The sample holds a few counts of this clonotype. The chain carries TRBV2 and TRBJ2-7, with 8 bases aligning to TRBD2. The CDR3 length is 14 residues. Germline CDR1 reads SNHLY; CDR2 reads FYNNEI. V shed 6 bases and J 3 bases; nucleotides not matched to a gene: 7. CDR3: CASSQPREGYEQYF. In DNA form, the CDR3 reads TGTGCCAGCAGCCAGCCTCGGGAGGGCTACGAGCAGTACTTC.

The chain has TRBV9 and TRBJ2-1; 7 nucleotides match TRBD2. CDR1 SGDLS and CDR2 YYNGEE come from the germline V gene. The CDR3 length is 14 residues. V was clipped by 4 bases and J by 5 bases; unmatched bases: 6. This CDR3 is CASSKFGGDNEQFF. Here the CDR3 DNA reads TGTGCCAGCAGCAAATTTGGGGGGGACAATGAGCAGTTCTTC.

This clonotype was observed at least ten times. CDR3 nucleotide sequence: TGTGCCAGCAGTTTAGTAGAGTGGTCCAAAAACATTCAGTACTTC. Residues: CASSLVEWSKNIQYF. The chain combines TRBV12-3 or TRBV12-4 with TRBJ2-4; D gene uncertain. The CDR3 loop spans 15 amino acids. The V end lost 1 base, the J end lost 2 bases, and 9 bases lay between the germline ends.

This clonotype was seen only a few times. This chain joins TRBV5-1 and TRBJ1-6; TRBD1 is a possible D gene (5 bases). V lost 5 bases and J lost 5, with 14 bases in between. The CDR3 runs 15 residues. Germline loops: CDR1 SGHRS, CDR2 YFSETQ. CDR3: CASSPDGGNNSPLHF. In DNA form, the CDR3 reads TGCGCCAGCAGTCCCGATGGGGGGAATAATTCACCCCTCCACTTT. The full variable domain, in which reference TRBV5-1 and TRBJ1-6 provide the parts outside the CDR3, is KAGVTQTPRYLIKTRGQQVTLSCSPISGHRSVSWYQQTPGQGLQFLFEYFSETQRNKGNFPGRFSGRQFSNSRSEMNVSTLELGDSALYLCASSPDGGNNSPLHFGNGTRLTVT.

This clonotype was seen a handful of times. V is TRBV15 and J is TRBJ2-1; 9 bases align to TRBD2. CDR3 length: 17 residues. After removal of 1 base from V and 7 bases from J, the junction contained 11 bases not matched to a gene. CDR1 and CDR2 (germline): LNHNV, YYDKDF (reference sequence). CDR3 in DNA: TGTGCCACCAGCAGAGTAGGGTCAGCGGGAGGTGCAAATGAGCAGTTCTTC. It translates to CATSRVGSAGGANEQFF.

This clonotype turned up a few times. V and J are TRBV5-1 and TRBJ1-2; D is uncertain. With 0 bases removed from V and 8 bases from J, the gap between germline ends came to 11 bases. This CDR3 has 13 amino acids. Per the germline V gene, CDR1 is SGHRS and CDR2 is YFSETQ. The CDR3 loop reads CASSLVEGNGYTF. CDR3 bases: TGCGCCAGCAGCTTGGTGGAGGGTAACGGCTACACCTTC.

The chain employs TRBV4-3 and TRBJ1-1; no clear D. This CDR3 has 15 residues. Deletions cut 0 bases from V and 4 bases from J, with 12 bases between. The germline V gene has CDR1 LGHNA and CDR2 YSLEER. In nucleotides, the CDR3 is TGCGCCAGCAGCCAAGACTCGACTCGGGCCACTGAAGCTTTCTTT. Its translation: CASSQDSTRATEAFF.

The table lists this clonotype with a few counts. The chain couples TRBV7-8 to TRBJ2-6; 12 nucleotides line up with TRBD1. The CDR3 spans 19 residues. With 5 bases clipped from V and 3 bases from J, the junction kept 11 bases outside the gene matches. CDR1 is SGHVS and CDR2 is FQNEAQ in the germline V gene. The CDR3 spells CASSGPGQGALIGANVLTF. DNA of the CDR3: TGTGCCAGCAGCGGGCCGGGACAGGGGGCCCTCATTGGGGCCAACGTCCTGACTTTC.

This clonotype was seen at least ten times. This chain connects TRBV3-1 to TRBJ1-2; TRBD1 matches 8 bases. Unmatched junction bases numbered 4, after V lost 4 bases and J lost 3 bases. The CDR3 loop spans 14 amino acids. Germline CDR1 reads LGHDT; CDR2 reads YNNKEL (reference sequence). The CDR3 reads CASSRGQGYYGYTF. The CDR3 DNA is TGTGCCAGCAGCCGCGGACAGGGATACTATGGCTACACCTTC.

This clonotype turned up a few times. V is TRBV5-1 and J is TRBJ2-7; TRBD1 matches 7 bases. V trimming: 3 bases; J trimming: 0 bases; junction bases outside the gene matches: 6. Per the germline V gene, CDR1 is SGHRS and CDR2 is YFSETQ. The CDR3 runs to 15 residues. CDR3 sequence reads: CASSSGQENSYEQYF. DNA for the CDR3: TGCGCCAGCAGCTCCGGACAGGAGAACTCCTACGAGCAGTACTTC.

In this sample, this clonotype turned up a few times. The chain uses TRBV3-1 and TRBJ1-1; D may be TRBD1 (5 bases). CDR3 length equals 12 residues. The V and J ends lost 5 bases and 10 bases respectively, with 14 bases between them. Per the germline V gene, CDR1 is LGHDT and CDR2 is YNNKEL (reference sequence). CDR3 nucleotide sequence: TGTGCCAGCAGCGATGGACAAGAGGTAGCTTTCTTT. Protein: CASSDGQEVAFF.

This clonotype occurred many times. The DNA for the CDR3 is TGTGCCAGCAGCTACCTCACCGGGCGCATTTACGAGCAGTACTTC. It yields the protein CASSYLTGRIYEQYF. The rearrangement joins TRBV7-2 to TRBJ2-7; D call uncertain. V dropped 4 bases and J dropped 4 bases, with 17 bases sitting between them. The CDR3 has 15 amino acids. Germline lookup yields CDR1 SGHTA and CDR2 FQGNSA.

A few counts support this clonotype. V and J are TRBV5-6 and TRBJ2-3; a possible D gene is TRBD1 (7 bases). The CDR3 has 14 amino acids. Trimming shortened V by 3 bases and J by 6 bases, and 14 bases separated the two germline ends. CDR1 is SGHDT and CDR2 is YYEEEE in the germline V gene. CDR3 nucleotides: TGTGCCAGCAGCTGGGGGCAGGGGGGCGATACGCAGTATTTT. It codes for CASSWGQGGDTQYF.

This clonotype was seen a few times. The chain combines TRBV5-5 with TRBJ1-1, with 7 positions matching TRBD1. V trimming: 4 bases; J trimming: 4 bases; junction bases outside the gene matches: 10. CDR3 length: 15 residues. Per the germline V gene, CDR1 is SGHKS and CDR2 is YYEKEE (reference sequence). CDR3 in amino acids: CASSHMARDSTEAFF. CDR3 DNA: TGTGCCAGCAGCCACATGGCACGGGACAGCACTGAAGCTTTCTTT.

This clonotype has only a few counts. J is TRBJ2-2 and V is TRBV5-1; 11 nucleotides align to TRBD2. V was pared by 4 bases and J by 0 bases, with 2 bases of the junction left unmatched. Germline CDR1 SGHRS, CDR2 YFSETQ. This CDR3 comprises 16 residues. CDR3 coding DNA: TGCGCCAGCAGCACGGGACTAGCGGCGAACACCGGGGAGCTGTTTTTT. It encodes CASSTGLAANTGELFF.

There are many counts of this clonotype. The chain combines TRBV4-2 with TRBJ2-7; 9 bases are shared with TRBD1. CDR3 length: 15 amino acids. Germline V lookup: CDR1 LGHNA, CDR2 YNFKEQ. Trimming at V came to 3 bases and at J to 2 bases, leaving 5 bases not matched to a gene. CDR3 loop: CASSQPGQGTYEQYF. The CDR3 DNA reads as TGTGCCAGCAGCCAGCCGGGACAGGGAACCTACGAGCAGTACTTC.

The chain uses TRBV7-9 and TRBJ2-7; no reliable D call. The V end was cut by 5 bases, the J end by 2 bases, with 10 bases between. Germline V gives CDR1 SEHNR, CDR2 FQNEAQ (reference sequence). This CDR3 has 13 residues. DNA for the CDR3: TGTGCCAGCAGCCCCCGCCAAGCCTACGAGCAGTACTTC. Its translation: CASSPRQAYEQYF.